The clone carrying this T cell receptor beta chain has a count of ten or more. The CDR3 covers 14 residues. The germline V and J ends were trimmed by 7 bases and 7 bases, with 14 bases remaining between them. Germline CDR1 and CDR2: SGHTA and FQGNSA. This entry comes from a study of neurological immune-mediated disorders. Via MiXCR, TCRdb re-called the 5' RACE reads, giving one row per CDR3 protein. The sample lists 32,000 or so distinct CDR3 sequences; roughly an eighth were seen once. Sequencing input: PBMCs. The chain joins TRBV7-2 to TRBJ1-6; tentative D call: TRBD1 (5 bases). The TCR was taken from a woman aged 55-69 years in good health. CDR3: CASNWGGGNSPLHF. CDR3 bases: TGTGCCAGCAATTGGGGGGGTGGGAATTCACCCCTCCACTTT. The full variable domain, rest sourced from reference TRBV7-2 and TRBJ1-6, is GAGVSQSPSNKVTEKGKDVELRCDPISGHTALYWYRQSLGQGLEFLIYFQGNSAPDKSGLPSDRFSAERTGGSVSTLTIQRTQQEDSAVYLCASNWGGGNSPLHFGNGTRLTVT.